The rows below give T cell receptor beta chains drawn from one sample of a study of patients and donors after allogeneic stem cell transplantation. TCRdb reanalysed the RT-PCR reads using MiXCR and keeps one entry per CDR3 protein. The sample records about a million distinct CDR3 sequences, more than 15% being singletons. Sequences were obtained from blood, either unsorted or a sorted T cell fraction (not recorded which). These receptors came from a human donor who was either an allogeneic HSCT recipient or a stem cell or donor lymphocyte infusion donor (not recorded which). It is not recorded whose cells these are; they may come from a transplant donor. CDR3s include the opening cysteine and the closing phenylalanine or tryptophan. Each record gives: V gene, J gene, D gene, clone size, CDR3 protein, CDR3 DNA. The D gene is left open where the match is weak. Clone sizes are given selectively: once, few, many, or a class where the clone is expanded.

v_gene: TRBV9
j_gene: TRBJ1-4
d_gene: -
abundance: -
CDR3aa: CASSVGLNEKLFF
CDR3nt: TGTGCCAGCAGCGTAGGCCTTAATGAAAAACTGTTTTTT

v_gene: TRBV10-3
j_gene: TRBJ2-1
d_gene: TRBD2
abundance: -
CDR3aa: CATNPGEGLEQFF
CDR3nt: TGTGCCACAAATCCGGGGGAGGGGCTTGAGCAGTTCTTC

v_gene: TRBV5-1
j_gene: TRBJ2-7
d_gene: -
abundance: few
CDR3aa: CASSLAASMVYEQYF
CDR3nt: TGCGCCAGCAGCTTAGCGGCAAGTATGGTCTACGAGCAGTACTTC

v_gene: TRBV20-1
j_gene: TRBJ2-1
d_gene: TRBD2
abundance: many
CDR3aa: CSASNRGLAGANEQFF
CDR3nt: TGCAGTGCTAGTAACCGGGGACTAGCGGGGGCCAATGAGCAGTTCTTC

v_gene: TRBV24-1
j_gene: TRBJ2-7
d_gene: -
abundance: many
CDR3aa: CATSDFTGTTYEQYF
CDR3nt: TGTGCCACCAGTGATTTTACGGGGACGACTTACGAGCAGTACTTC

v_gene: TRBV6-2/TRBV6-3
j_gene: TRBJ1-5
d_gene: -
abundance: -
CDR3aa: CASSYARLQPQHF
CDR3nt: TGTGCCAGCAGTTACGCCAGGCTTCAGCCCCAGCATTTT

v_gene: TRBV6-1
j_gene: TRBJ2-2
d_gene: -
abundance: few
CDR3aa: CASSLGQLGSGPGELFF
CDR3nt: TGTGCCAGCTCTTTGGGCCAGCTCGGATCGGGTCCCGGGGAGCTGTTTTTT

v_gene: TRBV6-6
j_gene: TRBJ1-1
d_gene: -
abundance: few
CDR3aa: CASTPIRTEAFF
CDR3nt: TGTGCCAGCACCCCTATTCGGACTGAAGCTTTCTTT

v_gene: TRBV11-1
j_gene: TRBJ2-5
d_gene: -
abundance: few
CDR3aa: CASSYPFLAQETQYF
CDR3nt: TGTGCCAGCAGCTATCCCTTCCTTGCGCAAGAGACCCAGTACTTC

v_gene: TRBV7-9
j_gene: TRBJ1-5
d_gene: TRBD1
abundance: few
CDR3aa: CASSPQGVREPQHF
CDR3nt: TGTGCCAGCAGCCCACAGGGGGTTAGGGAGCCCCAGCATTTT

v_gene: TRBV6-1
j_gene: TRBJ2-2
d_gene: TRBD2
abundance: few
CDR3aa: CASSGLGLAGGGELFF
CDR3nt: TGTGCCAGCAGCGGCCTGGGACTAGCGGGAGGGGGGGAGCTGTTTTTT

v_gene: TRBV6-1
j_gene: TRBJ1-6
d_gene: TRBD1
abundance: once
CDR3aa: CASSEAWTGRDSPLHF
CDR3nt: TGTGCCAGCAGTGAAGCGTGGACAGGGAGGGATTCACCCCTCCACTTT

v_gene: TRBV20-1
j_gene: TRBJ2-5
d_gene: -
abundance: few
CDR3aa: CSAGQGGQETQYF
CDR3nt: TGCAGTGCCGGTCAGGGGGGCCAAGAGACCCAGTACTTC

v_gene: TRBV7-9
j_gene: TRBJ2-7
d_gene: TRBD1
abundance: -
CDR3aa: CASSLRQGVHEQYF
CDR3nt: TGTGCCAGCAGCCTACGACAGGGAGTGCACGAGCAGTACTTC

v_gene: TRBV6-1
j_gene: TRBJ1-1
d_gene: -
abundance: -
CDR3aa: CASRGDGRYRSTEAFF
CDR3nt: TGTGCCAGCAGAGGGGACGGAAGATATCGGTCCACTGAAGCTTTCTTT

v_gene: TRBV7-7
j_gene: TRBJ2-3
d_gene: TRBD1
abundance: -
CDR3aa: CASSADRGLDTQYF
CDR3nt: TGTGCCAGCAGCGCGGACAGGGGGCTAGATACGCAGTATTTT

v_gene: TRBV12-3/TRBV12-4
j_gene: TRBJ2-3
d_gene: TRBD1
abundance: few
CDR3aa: CASSSLWDSPDTQYF
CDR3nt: TGTGCCAGCAGTTCCCTCTGGGACAGTCCAGATACGCAGTATTTT

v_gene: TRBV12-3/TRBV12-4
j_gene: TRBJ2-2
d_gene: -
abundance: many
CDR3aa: CASFVASNTGELFF
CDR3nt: TGTGCCAGCTTTGTAGCCTCGAACACCGGGGAGCTGTTTTTT

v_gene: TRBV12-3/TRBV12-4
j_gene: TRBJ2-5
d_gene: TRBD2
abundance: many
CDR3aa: CASCNSGIAETQYF
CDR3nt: TGTGCCAGCTGCAATAGCGGGATAGCAGAGACCCAGTACTTC

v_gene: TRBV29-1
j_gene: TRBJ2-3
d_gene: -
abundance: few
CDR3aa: CSSFSLSDTQYF
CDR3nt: TGCAGCTCCTTCTCTCTCTCAGATACGCAGTATTTT

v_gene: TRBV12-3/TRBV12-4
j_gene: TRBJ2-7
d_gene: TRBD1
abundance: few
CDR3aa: CASSSRTGRSYEQYF
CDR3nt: TGTGCCAGCAGTTCCAGGACAGGGCGCTCCTACGAGCAGTACTTC

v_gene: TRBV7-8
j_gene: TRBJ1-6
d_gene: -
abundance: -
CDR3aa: CASSQLTQGYRDSPLHF
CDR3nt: TGTGCCAGCAGCCAACTCACTCAGGGATACAGGGATTCACCCCTCCACTTT

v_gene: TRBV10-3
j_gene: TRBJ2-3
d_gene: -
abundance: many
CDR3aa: CAIKGGRGTDTQYF
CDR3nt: TGTGCCATCAAGGGGGGGCGCGGCACAGATACGCAGTATTTT

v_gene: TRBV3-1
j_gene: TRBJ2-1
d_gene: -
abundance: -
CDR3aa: CASSPWGAYNEQFF
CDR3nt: TGTGCCAGCAGCCCCTGGGGAGCCTACAATGAGCAGTTCTTC

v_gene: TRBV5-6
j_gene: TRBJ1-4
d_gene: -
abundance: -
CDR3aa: CASSSGRTTNEKLFF
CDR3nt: TGTGCCAGCAGCTCCGGACGGACAACTAATGAAAAACTGTTTTTT

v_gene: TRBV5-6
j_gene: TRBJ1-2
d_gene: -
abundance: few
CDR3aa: CASSFLQGYGYTF
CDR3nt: TGTGCCAGCAGCTTTTTACAGGGCTATGGCTACACCTTC

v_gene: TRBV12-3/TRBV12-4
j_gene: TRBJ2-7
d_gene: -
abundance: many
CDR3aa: CASSLADFYEQYF
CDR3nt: TGTGCCAGCAGTTTAGCGGACTTCTACGAGCAGTACTTC

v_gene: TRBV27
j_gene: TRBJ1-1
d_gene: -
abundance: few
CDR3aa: CASRSLDNTEAFF
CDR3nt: TGTGCCAGCAGAAGTCTGGATAACACTGAAGCTTTCTTT

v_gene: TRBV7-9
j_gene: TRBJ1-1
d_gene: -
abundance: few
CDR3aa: CASSLRAPGDEAFF
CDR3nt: TGTGCCAGCAGTCTCCGGGCCCCGGGGGATGAAGCTTTCTTT

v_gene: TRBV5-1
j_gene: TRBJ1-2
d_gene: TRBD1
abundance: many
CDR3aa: CASSLEVEDRSDYGYTF
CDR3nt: TGCGCCAGCAGCTTGGAAGTCGAGGACAGGAGCGACTATGGCTACACCTTC

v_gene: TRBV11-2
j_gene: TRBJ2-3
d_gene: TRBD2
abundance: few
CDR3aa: CASSVTSGGPPHRGTQYF
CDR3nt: TGTGCCAGCAGCGTTACTAGCGGGGGGCCGCCGCACAGGGGGACGCAGTATTTT

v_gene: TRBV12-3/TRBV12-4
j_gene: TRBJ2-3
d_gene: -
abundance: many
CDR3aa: CASSFFGDTQYF
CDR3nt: TGTGCCAGCAGTTTCTTTGGAGATACGCAGTATTTT